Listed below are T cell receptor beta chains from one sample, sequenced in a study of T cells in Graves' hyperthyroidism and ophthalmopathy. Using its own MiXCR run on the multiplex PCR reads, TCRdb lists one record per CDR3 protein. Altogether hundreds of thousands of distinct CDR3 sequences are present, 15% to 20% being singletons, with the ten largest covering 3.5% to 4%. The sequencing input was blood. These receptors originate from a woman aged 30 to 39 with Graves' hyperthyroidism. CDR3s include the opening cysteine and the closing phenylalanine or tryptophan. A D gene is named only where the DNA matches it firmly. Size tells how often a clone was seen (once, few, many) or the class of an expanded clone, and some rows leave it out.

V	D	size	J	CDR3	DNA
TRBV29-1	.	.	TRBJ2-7	CSVDGEGDGYEQYF	TGCAGCGTTGACGGTGAGGGCGACGGTTACGAGCAGTACTTC
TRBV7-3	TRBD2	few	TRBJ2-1	CASSLTAGGRGEQFF	TGTGCCAGCAGCTTAACGGCGGGAGGCCGAGGTGAGCAGTTCTTC
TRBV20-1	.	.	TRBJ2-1	CSPTRFGRSSYNEQFF	TGCAGTCCTACCCGTTTCGGCCGGAGCTCCTACAATGAGCAGTTCTTC
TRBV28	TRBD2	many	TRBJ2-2	CASSPPGREYTGELFF	TGTGCCAGCAGTCCCCCAGGGCGGGAGTACACCGGGGAGCTGTTTTTT
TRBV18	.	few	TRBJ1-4	CASSPPRTAATNEKLFF	TGTGCCAGCTCACCCCCCAGGACAGCCGCAACTAATGAAAAACTGTTTTTT
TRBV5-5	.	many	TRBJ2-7	CASSLGQGLAGSSYEQYF	TGTGCCAGCAGCTTGGGACAGGGTTTGGCGGGATCATCCTACGAGCAGTACTTC
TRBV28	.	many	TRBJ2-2	CASSFSGENTGELFF	TGTGCCAGCAGTTTTTCTGGGGAGAACACCGGGGAGCTGTTTTTT
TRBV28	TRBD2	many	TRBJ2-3	CASSSMAGGSDTQYF	TGTGCCAGCAGTTCTATGGCGGGAGGGTCAGATACGCAGTATTTT
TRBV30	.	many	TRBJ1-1	CAWGLGANTEAFF	TGTGCCTGGGGACTTGGGGCGAACACTGAAGCTTTCTTT
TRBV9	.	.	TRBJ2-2	CASSVAPSDSNTGELFF	TGTGCCAGCAGCGTAGCCCCTAGCGACTCCAACACCGGGGAGCTGTTTTTT
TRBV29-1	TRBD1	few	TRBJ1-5	CSVVGTGGDQPQHF	TGCAGCGTTGTCGGGACAGGGGGCGATCAGCCCCAGCATTTT
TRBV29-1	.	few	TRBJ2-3	CSVPGGQGGPDTQYF	TGCAGCGTCCCCGGGGGGCAGGGTGGACCAGATACGCAGTATTTT
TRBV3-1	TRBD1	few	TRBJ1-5	CASAGTGNQPQHF	TGTGCCAGCGCCGGGACAGGTAATCAGCCCCAGCATTTT
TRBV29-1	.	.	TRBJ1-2	CSVEASGVLAGYTF	TGCAGCGTTGAAGCATCGGGGGTGCTGGCCGGCTACACCTTC
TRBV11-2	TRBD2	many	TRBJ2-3	CASSSGTSGRPDTQYF	TGTGCCAGCAGCTCAGGGACTAGCGGGAGGCCAGATACGCAGTATTTT